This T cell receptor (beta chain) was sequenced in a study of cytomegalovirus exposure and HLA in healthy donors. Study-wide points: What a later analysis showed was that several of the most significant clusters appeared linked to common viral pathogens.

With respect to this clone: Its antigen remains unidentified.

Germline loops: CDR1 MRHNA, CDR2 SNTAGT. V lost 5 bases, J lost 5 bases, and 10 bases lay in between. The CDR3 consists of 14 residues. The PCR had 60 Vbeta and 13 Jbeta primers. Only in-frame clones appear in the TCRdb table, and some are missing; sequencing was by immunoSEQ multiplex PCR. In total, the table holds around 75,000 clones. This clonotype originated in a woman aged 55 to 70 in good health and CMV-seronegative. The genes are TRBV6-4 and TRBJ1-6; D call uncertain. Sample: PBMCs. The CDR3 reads CASSLASDNSPLHF. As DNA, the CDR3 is TGTGCCAGCAGTCTCGCCTCGGATAATTCACCCCTCCACTTT.